These T cell receptor beta chains were read from a single sample in a study of cytomegalovirus exposure and HLA in healthy donors. The assay was immunoSEQ multiplex PCR, and TCRdb's table has in-frame clones only and misses some. Of some 200,000 clones listed, approximately 82% were seen once; the top ten hold roughly 0.58%. Sequencing input: PBMCs. The receptors originated from a woman in her thirties or forties in good health and CMV-seronegative. Each CDR3 is given with its conserved first and last residue. A D gene is named only where the DNA matches it firmly. The listing skips clone size in some rows; elsewhere it reads once, few, many or a size class.

TRBJ2-1 TRBV10-3 TRBD2 few CAISEARTSVDEQFF TGTGCCATCAGTGAGGCGCGGACTAGCGTGGATGAGCAGTTCTTC
TRBJ2-5 TRBV7-8 . . CASSLVGGKETQYF TGTGCCAGCAGCTTAGTTGGGGGGAAAGAGACCCAGTACTTC
TRBJ2-5 TRBV19 . . CASSMTEQETQYF TGTGCCAGTAGTATGACAGAGCAAGAGACCCAGTACTTC
TRBJ2-7 TRBV2 . few CASSVRGYEQYF TGTGCCAGCAGCGTCCGGGGCTACGAGCAGTACTTC
TRBJ2-7 TRBV28 TRBD1 . CASSPRQGAIYEQYF TGTGCCAGCAGCCCCCGACAGGGGGCAATCTACGAGCAGTACTTC
TRBJ1-4 TRBV6-5 . . CASSLQPRAFNEKLFF TGTGCCAGCAGTTTACAGCCCAGAGCTTTTAATGAAAAACTGTTTTTT
TRBJ2-3 TRBV4-2 . few CASSQGRLDTQYF TGTGCCAGCAGCCAAGGTAGACTGGATACGCAGTATTTT
TRBJ1-6 TRBV4-3 . . CASSQDPPGSYNSPLHF TGCGCCAGCAGCCAAGATCCCCCGGGATCCTATAATTCACCCCTCCACTTT
TRBJ1-6 TRBV2 . . CAGQLPLNNSPLHF TGTGCCGGACAGCTCCCCTTAAATAATTCACCCCTCCACTTT
TRBJ1-3 TRBV30 . . CAWSVPPLQVSGNTIYF TGTGCCTGGAGTGTACCTCCATTACAAGTCTCTGGAAACACCATATATTTT
TRBJ1-1 TRBV7-2 . . CASSLRQKTEAFF TGTGCCAGCAGCCTCCGACAGAAGACTGAAGCTTTCTTT
TRBJ1-5 TRBV28 TRBD1 few CASNQQGPLGPQHF TGTGCCAGCAACCAACAGGGGCCCCTAGGGCCCCAGCATTTT
TRBJ2-7 TRBV28 . . CASGPGAYEQYF TGTGCCAGCGGCCCGGGAGCCTACGAGCAGTACTTC
TRBJ2-7 TRBV30 . few CAHGTRWEQYF TGTGCCCACGGGACACGGTGGGAGCAGTACTTC
TRBJ2-5 TRBV9 TRBD1 few CASSARTGGETQYF TGTGCCAGCAGCGCACGGACAGGGGGAGAGACCCAGTACTTC
TRBJ1-1 TRBV7-2 . . CATLGPVSPNTEAFF TGTGCCACCCTTGGGCCAGTGTCCCCGAACACTGAAGCTTTCTTT
TRBJ2-3 TRBV19 . . CASSTELSTDTQYF TGTGCCAGTAGTACCGAACTTAGCACAGATACGCAGTATTTT
TRBJ2-5 TRBV5-1 TRBD1 . CASSLGQGGETQYF TGCGCCAGCAGCCTAGGACAGGGGGGGGAGACCCAGTACTTC
TRBJ2-2 TRBV23-1 TRBD1 . CASSLQGEAGELFF TGCGCCAGCAGCCTACAGGGGGAGGCCGGGGAGCTGTTTTTT
TRBJ2-2 TRBV2 . . CASRGDLTGTRRNTGELFF TGTGCCAGCAGAGGTGACCTGACCGGGACAAGGCGGAACACCGGGGAGCTGTTTTTT
TRBJ1-1 TRBV7-6 . . CASSSGGGAGMVEAFF TGTGCCAGCAGCTCGGGGGGTGGGGCCGGGATGGTTGAAGCTTTCTTT
TRBJ2-3 TRBV5-4 . . CASSLTETDTQYF TGTGCCAGCAGCTTGACGGAGACAGATACGCAGTATTTT
TRBJ2-1 TRBV11-1 . . CASSSSSDNEQFF TGTGCCAGCAGCTCCAGTTCCGACAATGAGCAGTTCTTC
TRBJ1-1 TRBV11-2 . . CASHSAGMNTEAFF TGTGCCAGCCACTCCGCAGGCATGAACACTGAAGCTTTCTTT
TRBJ1-1 TRBV9 . . CASSVGAAGNTEAFF TGTGCCAGCAGCGTAGGGGCAGCGGGGAACACTGAAGCTTTCTTT
TRBJ2-7 TRBV15 TRBD2 . CATSMGGRLYEQYF TGTGCCACCAGCATGGGAGGGCGCCTCTACGAGCAGTACTTC
TRBJ1-5 TRBV4-2 . few CASSQEGDPGQPQHF TGTGCCAGCAGCCAAGAGGGAGACCCAGGACAGCCCCAGCATTTT
TRBJ2-2 TRBV4-3 TRBD2 few CASSQVLWLAGGKNTGELFF TGCGCCAGCAGCCAAGTCCTCTGGCTAGCGGGGGGAAAGAACACCGGGGAGCTGTTTTTT
TRBJ2-5 TRBV6-6 . . CASSYPQGLQETQYF TGTGCCAGCAGTTACCCCCAGGGATTACAAGAGACCCAGTACTTC
TRBJ1-3 TRBV5-1 . . CASSLRGNGNTIYF TGCGCCAGCAGCTTGAGGGGAAATGGAAACACCATATATTTT
TRBJ1-1 TRBV2 . . CASSSERESEAFF TGTGCCAGCAGCAGTGAACGGGAGTCCGAAGCTTTCTTT
TRBJ2-7 TRBV5-4 . . CASSAGSSYEQYF TGTGCCAGCAGTGCCGGGAGCTCCTACGAGCAGTACTTC
TRBJ2-3 TRBV28 . . CASSLASAGTDTQYF TGTGCCAGCAGTTTAGCTAGCGCTGGCACAGATACGCAGTATTTT
TRBJ2-7 TRBV6-1 . few CASSEPFGEQYF TGTGCCAGCAGTGAGCCTTTCGGGGAGCAGTACTTC
TRBJ2-3 TRBV7-2 . . CASSLPPIMNTDTQYF TGTGCCAGCAGCTTACCGCCTATAATGAACACAGATACGCAGTATTTT
TRBJ2-7 TRBV28 TRBD2 . CASSLQGTSKRGEQYF TGTGCCAGCAGTCTCCAGGGGACTAGCAAAAGGGGGGAGCAGTACTTC
TRBJ1-6 TRBV6-5 TRBD1 . CASSYPTGGRNSPLHF TGTGCCAGCAGTTACCCGACAGGGGGGAGAAATTCACCCCTCCACTTT
TRBJ2-1 TRBV5-1 . . CASSLDGLGWGSNEQFF TGCGCCAGCAGCTTGGACGGGCTTGGGTGGGGCTCCAATGAGCAGTTCTTC
TRBJ2-3 TRBV2 . . CASTEAALRTDTQYF TGTGCCAGCACCGAGGCCGCCCTGAGGACAGATACGCAGTATTTT
TRBJ1-1 TRBV1 . . CTSSPEGGGPTHRATFF TGCACCAGCAGCCCCGAGGGCGGAGGACCCACGCACAGGGCAACTTTCTTT
TRBJ2-3 TRBV9 TRBD2 . CASSVTSGGSDTQYF TGTGCCAGCAGCGTAACTAGCGGGGGATCGGATACGCAGTATTTT
TRBJ2-7 TRBV18 . few CASSGQGGTYEQYF TGTGCCAGCTCAGGTCAGGGTGGGACCTACGAGCAGTACTTC
TRBJ1-1 TRBV11-1 TRBD1 . CASSLYPGQGDTEAFF TGTGCCAGCAGCTTGTATCCGGGACAGGGGGACACTGAAGCTTTCTTT
TRBJ2-1 TRBV5-4 . once CASSSRTNYNEQFF TGTGCCAGCAGCAGCCGGACAAATTACAATGAGCAGTTCTTC
TRBJ2-1 TRBV7-6 . . CASSLSRYNEQFF TGTGCCAGCAGCTTAAGTAGATACAATGAGCAGTTCTTC